Described below is a single TCR beta chain sequence and its context. Per the authors' pipeline: Researchers report that nucleated cell counts were estimated from reference gene primer amplification. Using immunoSEQ multiplex PCR, the repertoire was profiled, and TCRdb retains in-frame clones only, with some absent. The DNA gave D and trimming, while V, J and clone size come from that table. The sample lists a few hundred thousand clones, about 82% seen once, with under 2% in the top ten. This sample was taken from a study of blood T cell repertoires in COVID-19. This CDR3 contains 16 residues. V lost 0 bases, J lost 2 bases, and 13 bases lay in between. CDR1 and CDR2 (germline): MGHRA, YSYEKL.

The chain links TRBV4-1 to TRBJ1-2; perhaps TRBD1 as D (5 bases). Sequenced sample: peripheral blood. The TCR sequence derives from a woman between 50 and 59 years old with acute or convalescent COVID-19. CDR3 DNA sequence: TGCGCCAGCAGCCAAGATTCTGCAGGGTGGAACTATGGCTACACCTTC. Amino acid sequence: CASSQDSAGWNYGYTF.